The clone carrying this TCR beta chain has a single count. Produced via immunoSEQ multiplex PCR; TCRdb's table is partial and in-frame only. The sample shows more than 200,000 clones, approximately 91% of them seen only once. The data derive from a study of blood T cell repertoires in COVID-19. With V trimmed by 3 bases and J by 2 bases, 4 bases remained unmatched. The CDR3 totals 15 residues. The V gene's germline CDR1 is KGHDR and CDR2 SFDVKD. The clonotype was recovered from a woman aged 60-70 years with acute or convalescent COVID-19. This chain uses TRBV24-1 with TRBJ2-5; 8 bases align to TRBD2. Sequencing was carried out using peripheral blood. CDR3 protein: CATSDRASGQETQYF. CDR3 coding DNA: TGTGCCACCAGTGATCGGGCTAGCGGGCAAGAGACCCAGTACTTC.